One sample yielded the 4 T cell receptor beta chains listed below, sequenced in a study of T cells in Graves' hyperthyroidism and ophthalmopathy. RNA transcripts provided the source from which TCR beta CDR3 regions were amplified. The TCR CDR3 was amplified in a first-round RT-PCR using the HTBI primer set. Using its own MiXCR run on the multiplex PCR reads, TCRdb lists one record per CDR3 protein. The sample has approximately 600,000 distinct CDR3 sequences, less than 25% seen once. What was sequenced was blood. These receptors all stem from a man aged 25-45 years with Graves' ophthalmopathy.

This chain connects TRBV5-1 to TRBJ1-2; maybe TRBD1 (5 bases). Trimming stripped 0 bases from V and 6 bases from J, with 9 bases between. The CDR3 length is 13 residues. In germline, CDR1 is SGHRS, CDR2 YFSETQ. Here the CDR3 DNA reads TGCGCCAGCAGCTTGGCCCCCAGGGATGGCTACACCTTC. Protein: CASSLAPRDGYTF.

The CDR3 sequence is CAWSVGGDNSPLHF. CDR3 DNA: TGTGCCTGGAGTGTTGGAGGGGATAATTCACCCCTCCACTTT. J is TRBJ1-6 and V is TRBV30; possible D gene TRBD1, 5 bases. The V end lost 0 bases, the J end lost 5 bases, and 8 bases lay between the germline ends. The CDR3 loop spans 14 amino acids. Germline V gene sequence: CDR1 GTSNPN, CDR2 SVGIG (reference sequence).

This clonotype was seen more than once but under ten times. The CDR3 bases are TGCGCCAGCAGTGAGGCCACTAGCGGGGGGTACGAGCAGTACTTC. Translation gives CASSEATSGGYEQYF. The V gene is TRBV10-2, the J gene TRBJ2-7; TRBD2 agrees at 12 bases. The CDR3 consists of 15 residues. V gave up 2 bases and J gave up 4 bases; unmatched junction bases: 3. Germline V gene data show CDR1 as WSHSY and CDR2 as SAAADI.

This clonotype was detected only a few times. The rearrangement links TRBV7-9 to TRBJ1-5; no reliable D call. Between the trimmed V and J ends, which lost 4 bases and 5 bases, there was a span of 6 bases. The V gene's germline CDR1 is SEHNR and CDR2 FQNEAQ (reference sequence). The CDR3 runs to 12 residues. The CDR3 spells CASSSVDQPQHF. CDR3 DNA: TGTGCCAGCAGCTCGGTAGATCAGCCCCAGCATTTT.